These T cell receptor beta chains were read from a single sample in a study of cytomegalovirus exposure and HLA in healthy donors. The protocol was immunoSEQ multiplex PCR, while the TCRdb copy is restricted to in-frame clones and leaves out a portion. Of around 99,000 clones in the sample, roughly 80% were seen once. Sequencing used PBMCs. These receptor sequences come from a man aged 25-45 years in good health and CMV-seronegative. CDR3s include the opening cysteine and the closing phenylalanine or tryptophan. Each record gives: V gene, J gene, clone size, D gene, CDR3 DNA, CDR3 protein. A D gene is named only where the DNA matches it firmly. Only part of the rows carry a size: once, few, many, or a class if the clone is expanded.

>TRBV5-1|TRBJ2-7|NA|TRBD2
TGCGCCAGCAGCTTGGGTAAACTAGCGGGCTACGAGCAGTACTTC
CASSLGKLAGYEQYF
>TRBV5-1|TRBJ2-5|NA|TRBD1
TGCGCCAGCAGCGCTACAGGGGTGGAGGAGACCCAGTACTTC
CASSATGVEETQYF
>TRBV7-3|TRBJ2-7|once|NA
TGTGCCAGCAGCGCCACCCGGGAGTCTGCCCACGAGCAGTACTTC
CASSATRESAHEQYF
>TRBV7-3|TRBJ2-5|NA|NA
TGTGCCAGCAGTCCAACGGGGGAGACCCAGTACTTC
CASSPTGETQYF
>TRBV6-6|TRBJ1-3|few|NA
TGTGCCAGCAGGAGGGATGGAAACACCATATATTTT
CASRRDGNTIYF
>TRBV25-1|TRBJ2-5|NA|NA
TGTGCCAGCAGTGAATACCGGACCCAGTACTTC
CASSEYRTQYF
>TRBV6-1|TRBJ1-5|NA|TRBD1
TGTGCCAGCAATACAGGGGGAGCGGGCAATCAGCCCCAGCATTTT
CASNTGGAGNQPQHF
>TRBV6-1|TRBJ1-2|NA|TRBD1
TGTGCCAGCAGTGACTTGGACAGGCTAAACTATGGCTACACCTTC
CASSDLDRLNYGYTF
>TRBV2|TRBJ1-1|NA|TRBD1
TGTGCCAGCAGAAGACAGGGGAACGCTGAAGCTTTCTTT
CASRRQGNAEAFF
>TRBV6-5|TRBJ2-7|NA|NA
TGTGCCAGCTTCTCGGCGGGGCGGAGCGAGCAGTACTTC
CASFSAGRSEQYF
>TRBV7-7|TRBJ2-2|NA|NA
TGTGCTAGCAGCCGGGGCGGAGGGCCCACCGGGGAGCTGTTTTTT
CASSRGGGPTGELFF
>TRBV2|TRBJ1-4|once|TRBD1
TGTGCCAGCAGTACACAGGGGGCGTCTGGTGAAAAACTGTTTTTT
CASSTQGASGEKLFF
>TRBV15|TRBJ2-7|few|TRBD1
TGTGCCACCAGCAGAGGAACAGGGGGCGGTTCTGACGAGCAGTACTTC
CATSRGTGGGSDEQYF